One and the same sample provided the 14 T cell receptor beta chains below, sequenced in a study of T cell responses to AZD1222 COVID-19 vaccine. Repertoires were generated with immunoSEQ multiplex PCR, while TCRdb's copy carries only in-frame clones and drops some. The sample has 250,000 to 300,000 clones, around 92% seen once. This material consisted of peripheral blood, taken 28 days after the second AZD1222 dose. All receptors come from an adult who received the AZD1222 COVID-19 vaccine.

In its sample, this clone was seen once. This chain joins TRBV7-9 and TRBJ2-1; D might be TRBD1 or TRBD2, each matching 5 bases. With 5 bases removed from V and 0 bases from J, the gap between germline ends came to 14 bases. The germline V gene encodes CDR1 SEHNR and CDR2 FQNEAQ (reference sequence). The CDR3 has 16 residues. DNA for the CDR3: TGTGCCAGCAGCCCTCCCGAGGGGCCCTCCTACAATGAGCAGTTCTTC. Translated, it gives CASSPPEGPSYNEQFF.

The chain couples TRBV7-9 to TRBJ2-1, with D hard to call. The CDR3 totals 12 residues. The V end was cut by 10 bases, the J end by 0 bases, with 7 bases between. In germline, CDR1 is SEHNR, CDR2 FQNEAQ (reference sequence). CDR3 in DNA: TGTGCCATCCCGGCCTCCTACAATGAGCAGTTCTTC. Translation gives CAIPASYNEQFF. The whole variable domain, filled in from reference TRBV7-9 and TRBJ2-1, reads DTGVSQNPRHKITKRGQNVTFRCDPISEHNRLYWYRQTLGQGPEFLTYFQNEAQLEKSRLLSDRFSAERPKGSFSTLEIQRTEQGDSAMYLCAIPASYNEQFFGPGTRLTVL.

The chain couples TRBV5-1 to TRBJ1-2, with D possibly TRBD1 on 5 matching bases. The ends were cut back, 6 bases at V and 8 bases at J, with 17 bases in the middle. Per germline, CDR1 SGHRS and CDR2 YFSETQ. This CDR3 comprises 13 residues. CDR3 in amino acids: CASNPGTERGYTF. CDR3 nucleotides: TGCGCCAGCAATCCCGGGACGGAGAGGGGCTACACCTTC.

The V and J genes are TRBV24-1 and TRBJ2-3; no clear D gene. The CDR3 has 12 residues. CDR1 KGHDR and CDR2 SFDVKD come from the germline V gene. V was trimmed by 1 base and J by 8 bases, leaving 6 bases between them. CDR3 region: CATSDFTGTQYF. The CDR3 nucleotides read TGTGCCACCAGTGATTTCACTGGTACGCAGTATTTT.

J is TRBJ2-7 and V is TRBV19; D might be TRBD2 (6 bases). V was cut by 5 bases and J by 5 bases, with 16 bases left in between. This CDR3 spans 14 amino acids. Germline CDR1 LNHDA, CDR2 SQIVND (reference sequence). This chain's CDR3 is CASSPGELRNEQYF. CDR3 sequence (DNA): TGTGCCAGTAGTCCGGGGGAGCTCAGGAACGAGCAGTACTTC.

J is TRBJ2-7 and V is TRBV27; weak D call: TRBD2 (5 bases). The CDR3 sequence is 12 residues long. CDR1 MNHEY and CDR2 SMNVEV come from the germline V gene (reference sequence). Trimming removed 6 bases from V and 6 bases from J, with 12 bases in between. The chain's CDR3 is CASSRGTSEQYF. The CDR3 bases are TGTGCCAGCAGCCGGGGAACGAGCGAGCAGTACTTC.

The chain uses TRBV6-5 and TRBJ1-5; 7 bases are shared with TRBD1. V gave up 6 bases and J gave up 6 bases; unmatched junction bases: 5. The germline gives CDR1 MNHEY, CDR2 SVGAGI. This CDR3 region has 13 residues. CDR3 in amino acids: CASSLGGAQPQHF. In nucleotides, the CDR3 is TGTGCCAGCAGCCTAGGGGGCGCTCAGCCCCAGCATTTT.

The rearrangement joins TRBV4-1 to TRBJ1-3; TRBD1 might be the D (6 bases). Per the germline V gene, CDR1 is MGHRA and CDR2 is YSYEKL. V was shortened by 4 bases and J by 4 bases, with 17 bases between the two germline ends. This CDR3 is 16 amino acids long. The CDR3 nucleotides read TGCGCCAGCAGCCGAGGGGGACTTATGATCGGAAACACCATATATTTT. It specifies CASSRGGLMIGNTIYF.

The chain recombines TRBV5-4 with TRBJ2-3, with 7 bases matching TRBD2. The CDR3 loop spans 15 amino acids. CDR1 is SGHNT and CDR2 is YYREEE in the germline V gene (reference sequence). The V and J ends lost 4 bases and 4 bases, in that order; junction bases with no gene match: 9. CDR3 bases: TGTGCCAGCAGCCCCACGACTAGCCCCTCAGATACGCAGTATTTT. This codes for CASSPTTSPSDTQYF.

The CDR3 coding sequence is TGTGCCAGTATAGACGGATACTCTGGAAACACCATATATTTT. As protein: CASIDGYSGNTIYF. The chain has TRBV19 and TRBJ1-3; D remains ambiguous. The CDR3 runs to 14 residues. V gave up 7 bases and J gave up 0 bases, with 10 bases separating them. CDR1 is LNHDA, CDR2 SQIVND, per germline (reference sequence). The full variable domain, its missing parts supplied by reference TRBV19 and TRBJ1-3, is DGGITQSPKYLFRKEGQNVTLSCEQNLNHDAMYWYRQDPGQGLRLIYYSQIVNDFQKGDIAEGYSVSREKKESFPLTVTSAQKNPTAFYLCASIDGYSGNTIYFGEGSWLTVV.

The genes are TRBV14 and TRBJ1-3, with 7 bases lining up with TRBD1. This CDR3 has 15 residues. Germline assignment: CDR1 SGHDN and CDR2 FVKESK. Trimming took 6 bases from V and 2 from J; bases not matched to a gene: 7. Here the CDR3 reads CASRKQGTAGNTIYF. The CDR3 DNA sequence: TGTGCCAGCAGGAAACAGGGGACGGCTGGAAACACCATATATTTT.

The chain employs TRBV6-6 and TRBJ1-5; D remains unclear. V lost 2 bases to trimming and J lost 1 base, with 3 bases between them. Germline CDR1 MNHNY, CDR2 SVGAGI (reference sequence). The CDR3 totals 13 residues. CDR3 bases: TGTGCCAGCAGTTACCAGAGCAATCAGCCCCAGCATTTT. Its protein is CASSYQSNQPQHF.

The chain employs TRBV5-5 and TRBJ1-6; TRBD1 aligns across 7 bases. Trimming removed 3 bases from V and 8 bases from J; junction bases left unmatched: 11. CDR3 length equals 16 residues. Looked up from germline, CDR1 is SGHKS and CDR2 is YYEKEE (reference sequence). CDR3 nucleotides: TGTGCCAGCAGCTCGTTGAAGACAGGGCAGCATTCACCCCTCCACTTT. It codes for CASSSLKTGQHSPLHF. Full variable domain (rest looked up from reference TRBV5-5 and TRBJ1-6): DAGVTQSPTHLIKTRGQQVTLRCSPISGHKSVSWYQQVLGQGPQFIFQYYEKEERGRGNFPDRFSARQFPNYSSELNVNALLLGDSALYLCASSSLKTGQHSPLHFGNGTRLTVT.

The chain is built from TRBV7-3 and TRBJ1-1; unclear D gene. Trimming shortened V by 2 bases and J by 0 bases, and 4 bases separated the two germline ends. CDR1 and CDR2 (germline): SGHTA, FQGTGA. CDR3 length: 13 amino acids. The CDR3 here is CASSLQMNTEAFF. For the CDR3, the DNA is TGTGCCAGCAGCTTACAAATGAACACTGAAGCTTTCTTT.